The next 26 T cell receptor beta chains were all read from a single sample in a study of T-cell memory formation after mild COVID-19. Via MiXCR, TCRdb re-called the 5' RACE reads, giving one row per CDR3 protein. The table has some 82,000 distinct CDR3 sequences, around 13% seen once. Sequencing used PBMCs or a T cell subset sorted from them (not recorded which). Receptors originate from a man aged 18 to 30 who had mild COVID-19 (a few samples of this study predate the infection). Cell type and time point are not known.

The sample holds a few counts of this clonotype. CDR3 sequence (DNA): TGTGCCAGCAGCTGGATGCCCCGGGGTCACACCTTC. This sequence encodes CASSWMPRGHTF. The chain employs TRBV7-2 and TRBJ1-2; the D is unclear. CDR1 is SGHTA and CDR2 is FQGNSA in the germline V gene. The length of the CDR3 is 12 residues. V lost 4 bases, J lost 12 bases, and 15 bases lay in between.

CDR3 loop: CASSQAWNEQFF. In nucleotides, the CDR3 is TGTGCCAGCAGTCAGGCTTGGAATGAGCAGTTCTTC. The chain is built from TRBV6-2 or TRBV6-3 and TRBJ2-1; D is unresolved. Germline values: CDR1 MNHEY, CDR2 SVGEGT. This CDR3 has 12 amino acids. Trimming took off 5 bases at V and 7 bases at J, with 9 bases between the two ends.

This clonotype was observed a handful of times. The rearrangement joins TRBV7-9 to TRBJ1-2; TRBD1 might be the D (6 bases). The V end was cut by 3 bases, the J end by 8 bases, with 19 bases between. CDR3 length equals 15 residues. Per the germline V gene, CDR1 is SEHNR and CDR2 is FQNEAQ (reference sequence). The CDR3 region is CASSLPRDNPKGYTF. For the CDR3, the DNA is TGTGCCAGCAGCTTGCCCCGGGACAATCCGAAGGGCTACACCTTC.

This clonotype was observed a few times. The J gene is TRBJ2-3, the V gene TRBV7-6, with D perhaps assigned TRBD1 or TRBD2 (6 bases each). The germline V gene encodes CDR1 SGHVS and CDR2 FNYEAQ. This CDR3 comprises 15 residues. Between the trimmed V and J ends, which lost 3 bases and 6 bases, there was a span of 16 bases. This CDR3 is CASSFTGAQGDTQYF. The CDR3 DNA reads as TGTGCCAGCAGCTTTACGGGGGCTCAAGGGGATACGCAGTATTTT. The full variable domain, rest sourced from reference TRBV7-6 and TRBJ2-3, is GAGVSQSPRYKVTKRGQDVALRCDPISGHVSLYWYRQALGQGPEFLTYFNYEAQQDKSGLPNDRFSAERPEGSISTLTIQRTEQRDSAMYRCASSFTGAQGDTQYFGPGTRLTVL.

The CDR3 loop reads CASSQVGASSYNEQFF. CDR3 bases: TGCGCCAGCAGCCAAGTAGGCGCCTCCTCCTACAATGAGCAGTTCTTC. The rearrangement uses TRBV4-1 and TRBJ2-1; D is unclear. The germline CDR1 and CDR2 sequences are MGHRA and YSYEKL. V lost 1 base, J lost 0 bases, and 10 bases lay in between. This CDR3 has 16 residues.

This clonotype was seen more than once but under ten times. This chain links TRBV29-1 with TRBJ2-1, with D possibly matching TRBD1 (6 bases). V dropped 6 bases and J dropped 7 bases, with 13 bases sitting between them. Germline CDR1 is SQVTM and CDR2 is ANQGSEA. The CDR3 runs to 12 residues. The CDR3 here is CSVATGLNEQFF. In DNA, the CDR3 is TGCAGCGTCGCAACAGGGTTGAATGAGCAGTTCTTC.

The sample holds a few counts of this clonotype. V and J are TRBV23-1 and TRBJ2-5; no reliable D call. TRBV23-1 is marked as an open reading frame, function uncertain. The CDR3 spans 10 residues. V was trimmed by 4 bases and J by 5 bases, leaving 2 bases between them. The CDR3 region is CASSRETQYF. The CDR3 coding sequence is TGCGCCAGCAGTCGGGAGACCCAGTACTTC.

V gene TRBV6-1 combines with J gene TRBJ2-7; D ambiguous. Trimming removed 2 bases at V and 6 bases at J, with 11 bases between. This CDR3 spans 13 amino acids. Germline V gene data show CDR1 as MNHNS and CDR2 as SASEGT. The CDR3 DNA reads TGTGCCAGCAGTGAATACGGTCATGGCGAGCAGTACGTC. It yields the protein CASSEYGHGEQYV.

This clonotype was found a few times. V usage is TRBV27 and J usage is TRBJ2-5, with TRBD1 matching over 7 bases. Germline V lookup: CDR1 MNHEY, CDR2 SMNVEV (reference sequence). The CDR3 runs to 13 residues. The V gene end was trimmed by 5 bases and the J gene end by 0 bases; junction bases not matched to a gene: 0. Here the CDR3 DNA reads TGTGCCAGCAGTGACAGGGACCAAGAGACCCAGTACTTC. Its translation is CASSDRDQETQYF.

This clonotype was counted ten times or more. The V call is TRBV7-8, the J call TRBJ1-6, with a tentative D call TRBD1 (5 bases). This CDR3 comprises 21 residues. Between the trimmed V and J ends, which lost 1 base and 2 bases, there was a span of 24 bases. The germline V gene has CDR1 SGHVS and CDR2 FQNEAQ. The CDR3 DNA reads TGTGCCAGCAGCTTAGGGTCGGGGGTTTGGATCGGGGGAACCTATAATTCACCCCTCCACTTT. Translation: CASSLGSGVWIGGTYNSPLHF.

The chain is built from TRBV5-1 and TRBJ2-2; D gene uncertain. V lost 0 bases and J lost 6, with 6 bases in between. Germline values: CDR1 SGHRS, CDR2 YFSETQ. The CDR3 covers 13 residues. CDR3 loop: CASSLAESGELFF. The CDR3 DNA follows: TGCGCCAGCAGCTTGGCAGAATCCGGGGAGCTGTTTTTT.

This clonotype was counted a few times. The chain joins TRBV9 to TRBJ2-3; D is possibly TRBD1 or TRBD2 (6 bases each). Germline V gene sequence: CDR1 SGDLS, CDR2 YYNGEE. This CDR3 has 14 amino acids. V lost 2 bases, J lost 2 bases, and 9 bases lay in between. The CDR3 sequence is CASSVWGATDTQYF. The CDR3, as DNA: TGTGCCAGCAGCGTTTGGGGGGCCACAGATACGCAGTATTTT.

CDR3 amino acids: CASRFRTDGYTF. DNA for the CDR3: TGTGCCAGCAGATTTAGGACGGATGGCTACACCTTC. The rearrangement uses TRBV7-9 and TRBJ1-2; no reliable D call. The germline CDR1 and CDR2 sequences are SEHNR and FQNEAQ (reference sequence). This CDR3 is built from 12 residues. V was pared by 6 bases and J by 6 bases, with 11 bases between.

The chain combines TRBV27 with TRBJ2-7; possible D gene TRBD1, 5 bases. This CDR3 region has 13 residues. Trimming removed 5 bases at V and 3 bases at J, with 11 bases between. Germline assignment: CDR1 MNHEY and CDR2 SMNVEV (reference sequence). The CDR3 sequence is CASSPQGYYEQYF. In DNA, the CDR3 is TGTGCCAGCAGTCCTCAGGGTTACTACGAGCAGTACTTC.

The chain employs TRBV7-9 and TRBJ2-7; a possible D gene is TRBD1 (5 bases). This CDR3 contains 13 residues. V lost 2 bases and J lost 5, with 10 bases in between. Germline CDR1 SEHNR, CDR2 FQNEAQ (reference sequence). As DNA, the CDR3 is TGTGCCAGCAGCTTATTCCAGGGTGACGAGCAGTACGTC. Translation gives CASSLFQGDEQYV.

The chain has TRBV30 and TRBJ2-1; D might be TRBD1 or TRBD2, each matching 5 bases. Per germline, CDR1 GTSNPN and CDR2 SVGIG (reference sequence). Between the trimmed V and J ends, which lost 0 bases and 10 bases, there was a span of 7 bases. There are 11 residues in the CDR3. The CDR3 reads CAWSVGTEQFF. The CDR3 region has the DNA TGTGCCTGGAGTGTAGGGACCGAGCAGTTCTTC.

This sequence joins TRBV14 and TRBJ2-2; D call uncertain. The CDR3 runs 15 residues. V lost 2 bases and J 0 bases, leaving 7 bases between the germline ends. The germline V gene encodes CDR1 SGHDN and CDR2 FVKESK. Here the CDR3 DNA reads TGTGCCAGCAGCCAATCCGGGTCGAACACCGGGGAGCTGTTTTTT. This codes for CASSQSGSNTGELFF.

This clonotype was recorded a few times. The J gene is TRBJ2-1, the V gene TRBV7-8; D is ambiguous. The CDR3 covers 13 residues. Trimming took off 1 base at V and 6 bases at J, with 7 bases between the two ends. Germline lookup yields CDR1 SGHVS and CDR2 FQNEAQ. The CDR3 sequence is CASSLGSANEQFF. The CDR3 DNA reads as TGTGCCAGCAGCTTAGGGTCGGCCAATGAGCAGTTCTTC.

The rearrangement joins TRBV29-1 to TRBJ1-1; D unclear. Trimming stripped 3 bases from V and 4 bases from J, with 9 bases between. The CDR3 loop spans 12 amino acids. CDR1 SQVTM and CDR2 ANQGSEA come from the germline V gene. CDR3 sequence reads: CSVEREGTEAFF. The DNA for the CDR3 is TGCAGCGTTGAGAGGGAAGGCACTGAAGCTTTCTTT.

This clonotype was seen a handful of times. The chain combines TRBV7-3 with TRBJ2-5, with 9 bases lining up with TRBD1. After removal of 5 bases from V and 5 bases from J, the junction contained 6 bases not matched to a gene. The CDR3 length is 14 residues. Per germline, CDR1 SGHTA and CDR2 FQGTGA. DNA of the CDR3: TGTGCCAGCAGCCCGACAGGGGGATCGGAGACCCAGTACTTC. It specifies CASSPTGGSETQYF.

The chain is built from TRBV5-1 and TRBJ2-2, with TRBD1 as a possible D gene (6 bases). Trimming left V 0 bases short and J 6 bases short, with 9 bases between. Germline V gene lookup returns CDR1 SGHRS and CDR2 YFSETQ. The CDR3 covers 14 residues. CDR3 in DNA: TGCGCCAGCAGCTTGGAGTCAGGGGCCGGGGAGCTGTTTTTT. It encodes CASSLESGAGELFF. Full variable domain (outside the CDR3, taken from reference TRBV5-1 and TRBJ2-2): KAGVTQTPRYLIKTRGQQVTLSCSPISGHRSVSWYQQTPGQGLQFLFEYFSETQRNKGNFPGRFSGRQFSNSRSEMNVSTLELGDSALYLCASSLESGAGELFFGEGSRLTVL.

This clonotype appeared a few times. The chain employs TRBV5-1 and TRBJ2-2; D remains unclear. V dropped 3 bases and J dropped 0 bases, with 12 bases sitting between them. The CDR3 runs 16 residues. The germline gives CDR1 SGHRS, CDR2 YFSETQ. Here the CDR3 DNA reads TGCGCCAGCAGCTCTACCACCAGCACGAACACCGGGGAGCTGTTTTTT. The encoded protein is CASSSTTSTNTGELFF.

The chain links TRBV7-9 to TRBJ2-3; TRBD1 might be the D (5 bases). CDR3 length: 16 residues. V lost 1 base and J lost 7, with 18 bases in between. CDR1 SEHNR and CDR2 FQNEAQ come from the germline V gene (reference sequence). The CDR3 reads CASSLVTALSLYTQYF. As DNA, the CDR3 is TGTGCCAGCAGCTTAGTGACAGCCTTGAGCCTTTATACGCAGTATTTT.

The sample holds many counts of this clonotype. The chain has TRBV7-2 and TRBJ2-3; 8 nucleotides match TRBD2. The germline CDR1 and CDR2 sequences are SGHTA and FQGNSA. CDR3 length: 16 residues. V shed 4 bases, J shed 2 bases, and the junction held 8 bases outside the gene matches. CDR3 region: CASSSPGLDFTDTQYF. CDR3 in DNA: TGTGCCAGCAGCTCGCCGGGACTAGATTTCACAGATACGCAGTATTTT.

In its sample, this clonotype was seen a few times. The chain carries TRBV11-2 and TRBJ2-5; 15 nucleotides line up with TRBD2. Trimming removed 5 bases from V and 5 bases from J; junction bases left unmatched: 9. CDR1 SGHAT and CDR2 FQNNGV come from the germline V gene. CDR3 size: 17 residues. CDR3 nucleotides: TGTGCCAGCAGCGGGTGGACTAGCGGGGGGGCAGGGGAGACCCAGTACTTC. This codes for CASSGWTSGGAGETQYF.

This chain links TRBV12-3 or TRBV12-4 with TRBJ2-3, with 8 bases lining up with TRBD2. CDR3 length equals 14 residues. With V trimmed by 5 bases and J by 2 bases, 3 bases remained unmatched. In DNA, the CDR3 is TGTGCCAGCAGTCGAGCGGGGGTCACAGATACGCAGTATTTT. Residues: CASSRAGVTDTQYF.